This TCR beta chain was observed in a study of T cells in Graves' hyperthyroidism and ophthalmopathy. TCR beta CDR3 region amplification was performed from RNA transcripts. Researchers ran a first-round RT-PCR on the TCR CDR3 using the HTBI primer set. TCRdb re-analysed the multiplex PCR reads in MiXCR, keeping a single row per CDR3 protein. The table has about 200,000 distinct CDR3 sequences, approximately 20% seen once. Study-wide points: With a median lead of about 6.9 months before onset, the model predicted ophthalmopathy.

This clonotype was found a few times. As yet, its antigen is unknown. CDR3 length equals 15 residues. Trimming shortened V by 7 bases and J by 3 bases, and 15 bases separated the two germline ends. Looked up from germline, CDR1 is LNHDA and CDR2 is SQIVND (reference sequence). Stable hyperthyroidism: no ophthalmopathy progression over 18 months of follow-up. Participants, patients aged 18 to 65, had newly diagnosed hyperthyroidism with a duration under 2 months. Together with thyroid ultrasound, orbital computed tomography, serum thyroxine and TRAb, clinical symptoms were used for diagnoses. This rearrangement joins TRBV19 to TRBJ2-2, with D unclear. The sample comprised blood. The sequence was collected from a man between 35 and 55 years old with Graves' hyperthyroidism. For the CDR3, the DNA is TGTGCCAGTACCAACTCAATGAGGCACACCGGGGAGCTGTTTTTT. It translates to CASTNSMRHTGELFF.